One and the same sample provided the 23 T cell receptor beta chains below, sequenced in a study of monozygotic twins with inflammatory bowel disease. TCRdb derives one entry per CDR3 protein from the 5' RACE reads, leaving out DNA. The sample table sets out tens of thousands of distinct CDR3 sequences. Sequencing was carried out using blood. The receptors shown here come from a human donor with ulcerative colitis or Crohn's disease, or a healthy co-twin of an affected twin (not recorded which).

The chain joins TRBV11-2 to TRBJ2-5. The CDR3 has 16 amino acids. The germline V gene encodes CDR1 SGHAT and CDR2 FQNNGV. The CDR3 is CASSLTEKPYQETQYF.

The chain carries TRBV5-1 and TRBJ1-4; the D call from TCRdb, TRBD1, cannot be confirmed without DNA. The CDR3 has 16 residues. CDR1 is SGHRS, CDR2 YFSETQ, per germline. CDR3 in amino acids: CASSWDAGQGGEKLFF.

The chain couples TRBV27 to TRBJ2-7; TCRdb proposes TRBD2, but this gene call is untestable without DNA. Per germline, CDR1 MNHEY and CDR2 SMNVEV (reference sequence). The CDR3 runs to 13 residues. CDR3: CASPSAAPGEQYF.

The chain joins TRBV7-2 to TRBJ2-3; TCRdb designates TRBD2, a call that cannot be tested without DNA. Germline V gene lookup returns CDR1 SGHTA and CDR2 FQGNSA. The CDR3 covers 17 residues. The chain's CDR3 is CASSSRLAGDRTDTQYF.

The rearrangement joins TRBV20-1 to TRBJ2-7; TCRdb picks TRBD1, but there is no DNA to check that call. The germline CDR1 and CDR2 sequences are DFQATT and SNEGSKA (reference sequence). CDR3 size: 13 residues. The CDR3 sequence is CSAGGQGTYEQYF.

V and J are TRBV20-1 and TRBJ1-1; TCRdb designates TRBD1, a call that cannot be tested without DNA. Germline V lookup: CDR1 DFQATT, CDR2 SNEGSKA (reference sequence). This CDR3 has 13 amino acids. The CDR3 spells CSARVGRGSLLTF.

The V gene is TRBV5-1, the J gene TRBJ1-1; lacking DNA, the TRBD1 call made by TCRdb goes unchecked. CDR1 SGHRS and CDR2 YFSETQ come from the germline V gene. This CDR3 contains 12 residues. The CDR3 here is CASSFWGTEAFF.

J is TRBJ2-3 and V is TRBV7-9; TCRdb's D call, TRBD1, is unchecked because there is no DNA. The germline V gene encodes CDR1 SEHNR and CDR2 FQNEAQ (reference sequence). The length of the CDR3 is 15 residues. CDR3 sequence: CASTLRGTSTDTQYF.

The chain couples TRBV6-5 to TRBJ1-1. The CDR3 sequence is 13 residues long. Germline V CDR1 and CDR2: MNHEY, SVGAGI. CDR3 sequence reads: CASSYLTRAEAFF.

The genes are TRBV5-6 and TRBJ2-5; the D call of TRBD1 rests on TCRdb alone, since no DNA is present to check it. Germline lookup yields CDR1 SGHDT and CDR2 YYEEEE. This CDR3 is built from 17 residues. The CDR3 is CASSLFIGLRGQETQYF.

The rearrangement links TRBV5-1 to TRBJ1-1. Germline CDR1 and CDR2: SGHRS and YFSETQ. This CDR3 comprises 17 residues. CDR3 loop: CASSLVGFGGRNTEAFF.

V usage is TRBV19 and J usage is TRBJ1-1. This CDR3 has 11 residues. Germline loops: CDR1 LNHDA, CDR2 SQIVND (reference sequence). CDR3 amino acids: CASSVPFEAFF.

CDR3 amino acids: CSAIRGGQAHYEQYF. V gene TRBV20-1 combines with J gene TRBJ2-7; no DNA is available, so the TRBD1 call from TCRdb remains unchecked. Germline CDR1 DFQATT, CDR2 SNEGSKA (reference sequence). This CDR3 is 15 amino acids long.

V usage is TRBV12-3 or TRBV12-4 and J usage is TRBJ1-2; there is no DNA to check the TCRdb D call of TRBD1. CDR3 size: 15 residues. The chain's CDR3 is CASGLTGTGLRGYTF.

The CDR3 here is CASSPLDRGLYGYTF. The chain carries TRBV27 and TRBJ1-2; with no DNA, the TCRdb D assignment of TRBD1 cannot be verified. The CDR3 sequence is 15 residues long. Germline assignment: CDR1 MNHEY and CDR2 SMNVEV (reference sequence).

The V call is TRBV5-5, the J call TRBJ1-5; TCRdb's assignment of TRBD1 cannot be checked, as there is no DNA. Germline V gene data show CDR1 as SGHKS and CDR2 as YYEKEE (reference sequence). The CDR3 covers 13 residues. CDR3 sequence: CASSLEGYQPQHF.

This chain links TRBV7-8 with TRBJ2-1; checking the TCRdb D call of TRBD1 is not possible without DNA. The CDR3 consists of 13 residues. Germline CDR1 reads SGHVS; CDR2 reads FQNEAQ. CDR3 amino acids: CASSFTGDNEQFF.

This chain joins TRBV5-6 and TRBJ2-7; TCRdb's D call of TRBD1 is untestable without DNA. Germline lookup yields CDR1 SGHDT and CDR2 YYEEEE. This CDR3 is built from 14 residues. CDR3 sequence: CASSVGAKTYEQYF.

V is TRBV12-3 or TRBV12-4 and J is TRBJ1-1. The CDR3 extends over 13 amino acids. The CDR3 is CASSLKANTEAFF.

This sequence joins TRBV18 and TRBJ1-2. The CDR3 length is 14 residues. CDR1 is KGHSH, CDR2 LQKENI, per germline. The chain's CDR3 is CASSPPHGLLGYTF.

The chain links TRBV5-1 to TRBJ1-1. This CDR3 has 16 amino acids. CDR1 and CDR2 (germline): SGHRS, YFSETQ. This CDR3 reads CASSSLQSSLNTEAFF.

The V call is TRBV24-1, the J call TRBJ2-2. The CDR3 totals 16 residues. The V gene's germline CDR1 is KGHDR and CDR2 SFDVKD. The CDR3 spells CATSDLQSGNTGELFF.

This sequence joins TRBV4-1 and TRBJ1-1. CDR1 MGHRA and CDR2 YSYEKL come from the germline V gene. CDR3 length equals 13 residues. The CDR3 is CASSKRVGTEAFF.